The TCR beta chain under discussion was sequenced for a study of blood T cell repertoires in COVID-19. Turning to the study itself: COVID-19 samples from acute and convalescent phases originated in the United States, Italy and Spain. The analysed material was cDNA or gDNA that came from T cells, B-cell-depleted T cells, or PBMCs.

Per the original data handling: Amplification of reference gene primers provided the estimated nucleated cell counts. Repertoires were generated with immunoSEQ multiplex PCR, while TCRdb's copy carries only in-frame clones and drops some. V, J and clone size are those of that table, while D and trimming were read from the DNA. Of 300,000 or so clones in the sample, about 89% are singletons; the top ten hold 2.2%. Seattle patient enrollment occurred during active infection, with longitudinal follow-up thereafter. The V gene lost 5 bases and the J gene lost 7 bases, with 8 bases spanning the gap. This CDR3 is built from 11 residues.

The chain links TRBV12-3 or TRBV12-4 to TRBJ1-1; no clear D. This TCR was sampled from a woman under 40 with COVID-19, enrolled during active disease. The specimen was peripheral blood. CDR3 amino acids: CASSARGEAFF. For the CDR3, the DNA is TGTGCCAGCAGTGCTCGGGGTGAAGCTTTCTTT.